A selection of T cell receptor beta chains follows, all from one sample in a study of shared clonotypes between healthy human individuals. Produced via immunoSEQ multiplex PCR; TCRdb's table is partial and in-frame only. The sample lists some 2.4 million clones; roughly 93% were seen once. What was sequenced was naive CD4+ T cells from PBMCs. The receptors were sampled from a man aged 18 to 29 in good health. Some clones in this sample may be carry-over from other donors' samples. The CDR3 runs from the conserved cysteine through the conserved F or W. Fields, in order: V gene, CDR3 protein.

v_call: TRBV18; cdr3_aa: CASSPSTGYGYGYTF
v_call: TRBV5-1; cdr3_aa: CASSSTGTGNEQYF
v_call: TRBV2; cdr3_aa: CASGETSNAFF
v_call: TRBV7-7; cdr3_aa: CASSSGTSGGNEQFF
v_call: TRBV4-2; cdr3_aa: CASSLQEGTSGASYEQYF
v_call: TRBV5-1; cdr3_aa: CASSSQGAGGTEAFF
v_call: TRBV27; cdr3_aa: CASSTPSGRVSDTQYF
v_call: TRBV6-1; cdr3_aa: CASSEKQGETQYF
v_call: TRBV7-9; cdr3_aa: CASSSPGQGNNEQFF
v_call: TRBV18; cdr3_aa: CASSLAANPTKQYF
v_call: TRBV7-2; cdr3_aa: CASSLAGLAGGNEQFF
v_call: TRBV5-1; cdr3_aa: CASSFTGQTNTGELFF
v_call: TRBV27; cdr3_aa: CASSFRSEAYEQYF
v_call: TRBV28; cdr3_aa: CASSFSGSSYEQYF
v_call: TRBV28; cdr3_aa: CASRSDRRYGYTF
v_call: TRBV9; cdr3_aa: CASSVGHTYGYTF
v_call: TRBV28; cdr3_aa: CASKGVYEQYF
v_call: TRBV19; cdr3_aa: CASNRGRVNTEAFF
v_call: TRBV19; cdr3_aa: CASSPRVGRKSTDTQYF
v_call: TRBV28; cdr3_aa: CASSLGGRQETQYF
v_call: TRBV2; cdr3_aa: CASRDPVGQTYGYTF
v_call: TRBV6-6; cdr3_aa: CASSGPHTGTDTQYF
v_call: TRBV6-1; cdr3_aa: CASSLTPKAEYEQYF
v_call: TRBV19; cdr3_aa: CASSIDGVYEQYF
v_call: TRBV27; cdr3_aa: CASRVQWGNQPQHF
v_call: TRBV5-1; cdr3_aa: CASLAGLAGALTGELFF
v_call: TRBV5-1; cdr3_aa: CASSLGTGHTNEQYF
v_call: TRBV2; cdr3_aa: CASKTHLGYGTDTQYF
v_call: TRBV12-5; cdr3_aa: CASGSAAGTAYEQFF
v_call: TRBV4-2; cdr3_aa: CASSPSGSTGELFF
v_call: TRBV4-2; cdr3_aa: CASSQDVQGATEAFF
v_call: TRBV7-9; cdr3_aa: CASSPGAARTQYF